A selection of T cell receptor beta chains follows, all from one sample in a study of blood T cell repertoires in COVID-19. The table came from immunoSEQ multiplex PCR; TCRdb's copy has only in-frame clones and leaves some out. The table includes over 200,000 clones, approximately 91% detected once. The sequencing sample was made of peripheral blood. The receptors originated from a man between 35 and 55 years old with acute or convalescent COVID-19. Each CDR3 is given with its conserved first and last residue. Each record gives: V gene, clone size, J gene, D gene, CDR3 DNA, CDR3 protein. D genes are given only for firm matches. Clone size, where shown, is once, few, many, or a class for clones that have expanded.

TRBV5-1	NA	TRBJ2-6	NA	TGCGCCAGCAGCTTGACAGTAGTCTCTGGGGCCAACGTCCTGACTTTC	CASSLTVVSGANVLTF
TRBV7-2	NA	TRBJ2-1	TRBD2	TGTGCCAGCAGCCAAGGACTAGCGGGCTCCTACAATGAGCAGTTCTTC	CASSQGLAGSYNEQFF
TRBV5-1	NA	TRBJ1-4	NA	TGCGCCAGCACCCCCTGGGGGGGGGATACTAATGAAAAACTGTTTTTT	CASTPWGGDTNEKLFF
TRBV5-1	NA	TRBJ1-5	TRBD1	TGCGCCAGCAGCCTGGACAGGTCCAATCAGCCCCAGCATTTT	CASSLDRSNQPQHF
TRBV24-1	NA	TRBJ2-3	NA	TGTGCCACCAGTTCGGGGGGCTTCACAGATACGCAGTATTTT	CATSSGGFTDTQYF
TRBV5-1	NA	TRBJ2-7	TRBD2	TGCGCCAGCAGCTTGTACTACGGGGGGGCCTACGAGCAGTACTTC	CASSLYYGGAYEQYF
TRBV6-6	NA	TRBJ2-6	NA	TGTGCCACCGGAACGGCTGGGGCGGGGGCCAACGTCCTGACTTTC	CATGTAGAGANVLTF
TRBV30	few	TRBJ1-5	NA	TGTGCCTGGAGAGGGGATAGCAATCAGCCCCAGCATTTT	CAWRGDSNQPQHF
TRBV7-9	NA	TRBJ1-3	NA	TGTGCCAGCAGCTTAGAGTATACTGCGGCTGGAAACACCATATATTTT	CASSLEYTAAGNTIYF
TRBV12-2	NA	TRBJ2-7	NA	TGTGCAAGTCGTCACCGCGTCCGGGAGGGCCGATACGAGCAGTACTTC	CASRHRVREGRYEQYF
TRBV27	NA	TRBJ2-5	TRBD2	TGTGCCAGCAGAACTACTCCGGGACTACCTCAAGAGACCCAGTACTTC	CASRTTPGLPQETQYF
TRBV6-5	NA	TRBJ2-3	TRBD2	TGTGCCGGCACCGTAGCGGGAGAAGATACGCAGTATTTT	CAGTVAGEDTQYF
TRBV29-1	once	TRBJ2-7	NA	TGCAGCGGGCAGTCCACCTACGAGCAGTACTTC	CSGQSTYEQYF
TRBV5-4	NA	TRBJ2-5	NA	TGTGCCAGCAGCGTCGATGAGCGGCAAGAGACCCAGTACTTC	CASSVDERQETQYF
TRBV5-5	once	TRBJ2-2	NA	TGTGCCAGCAGCCGGGAACTAGCCGTCCCCGGGGAGCTGTTTTTT	CASSRELAVPGELFF
TRBV5-6	NA	TRBJ2-3	TRBD1	TGTGCCAGCAGCCCAACCGGCCAGGGGGCAGATACGCAGTATTTT	CASSPTGQGADTQYF
TRBV7-2	NA	TRBJ1-5	TRBD1	TGTGCCAGCAGCTCAGGCCGGACAGGGGCAAATCAGCCCCAGCATTTT	CASSSGRTGANQPQHF
TRBV13	NA	TRBJ2-2	TRBD2	TGTGCCAGCAGCCAGGGACTAGCGGGCATACGACCCACCGGGGAGCTGTTTTTT	CASSQGLAGIRPTGELFF
TRBV19	once	TRBJ2-7	NA	TGTGCCAGTCGGCAGGAGGGCCGCTACGAGCAGTACTTC	CASRQEGRYEQYF
TRBV7-9	NA	TRBJ2-1	TRBD2	TGTGCCAGCAGCTCTCGGGGGGGCCCTTACAATGAGCAGTTCTTC	CASSSRGGPYNEQFF
TRBV29-1	NA	TRBJ1-2	NA	TGCAGCGTAGACAGTAACTATGGCTACACCTTC	CSVDSNYGYTF
TRBV2	NA	TRBJ2-2	NA	TGTGCCAGCAGTGGGCGGGACTTAAACACCGGGGAGCTGTTTTTT	CASSGRDLNTGELFF
TRBV13	few	TRBJ2-7	TRBD1	TGTGCCAGCAGCACCTCCCGACAGGGGGCAAACGAGCAGTACTTC	CASSTSRQGANEQYF
TRBV7-2	NA	TRBJ1-4	NA	TGTGCCAGCAGCTTAGAAACAGGTCGAGAAAAACTGTTTTTT	CASSLETGREKLFF
TRBV4-1	NA	TRBJ2-1	TRBD1	TGCGCCAGCAGCCAAGATGGGGCAGGGGGCGGCTACAATGAGCAGTTCTTC	CASSQDGAGGGYNEQFF
TRBV5-1	NA	TRBJ1-1	NA	TGCGCCAGCAGCTTCGGGGGGCGCAATTGGGTGAACACTGAAGCTTTCTTT	CASSFGGRNWVNTEAFF
TRBV6-4	NA	TRBJ1-2	NA	TGTGCCAGCAGTGCCGGGTTCGGCTACACCTTC	CASSAGFGYTF
TRBV3-1/TRBV3-2	few	TRBJ1-5	TRBD1	TGTGCCAGCAGTCCCGGGACAGATACTTATAGCAATCAGCCCCAGCATTTT	CASSPGTDTYSNQPQHF
TRBV18	few	TRBJ1-1	NA	TGTGCCAGCTCACGTACAGCTAACACTGAAGCTTTCTTT	CASSRTANTEAFF
TRBV11-2	NA	TRBJ2-7	TRBD1	TGTGCCAGCAGCCCCCCACCCGGGACAGGGGCCTACGAGCAGTACTTC	CASSPPPGTGAYEQYF
TRBV5-5	NA	TRBJ2-5	TRBD2	TGTGCCAGCAGCTTGGCCGGGTCGGGAGGGCCAACGAGGGAAGAGACCCAGTACTTC	CASSLAGSGGPTREETQYF
TRBV7-9	many	TRBJ2-3	TRBD2	TGTGCCAGCAGCCCACTGGGTAGCGGGGGTAGCACAGATACGCAGTATTTT	CASSPLGSGGSTDTQYF
TRBV18	NA	TRBJ2-7	TRBD2	TGTGCCAGCTCACCATTGAGCGGGGGGCCCTACGAGCAGTACTTC	CASSPLSGGPYEQYF
TRBV5-8	NA	TRBJ2-7	NA	TGTGCCAGCAGCTTGGAAGGGGCGTACGAGCAGTACTTC	CASSLEGAYEQYF
TRBV3-1/TRBV3-2	NA	TRBJ2-7	TRBD2	TGTGCCAGCAGCCAACCCGGGGGGAGGACCTACGAGCAGTACTTC	CASSQPGGRTYEQYF
TRBV5-3	NA	TRBJ1-4	TRBD1	TGTGCCAGAAGCTTGGCCGGGGCAGGGGGCTCGGCTAATGAAAAACTGTTTTTT	CARSLAGAGGSANEKLFF
TRBV5-1	NA	TRBJ2-3	TRBD2	TGCGCCAGCAGCTTAGCGGGGGAGCTCACAGATACGCAGTATTTT	CASSLAGELTDTQYF
TRBV4-1	NA	TRBJ2-7	NA	TGCGCCAGCAGCCAAGCGGGTGGGGCGGGGAGACCCTACGAGCAGTACTTC	CASSQAGGAGRPYEQYF
TRBV5-1	NA	TRBJ1-5	TRBD1	TGCGCCAGCAGCTTGGACGGACAGGGGGAACAGCCCCAGCATTTT	CASSLDGQGEQPQHF
TRBV5-1	NA	TRBJ2-7	TRBD1	TGCGCCAGCAGCCCTGGGACAGGCACACTATCCTACGAGCAGTACTTC	CASSPGTGTLSYEQYF
TRBV19	NA	TRBJ1-2	TRBD1	TGTGCCAGTAGTATCCGACGGGACAGCCCTAACTATGGCTACACCTTC	CASSIRRDSPNYGYTF
TRBV28	NA	TRBJ2-1	NA	TGTGCCAGCAGCCATCGGGGGACGGGGTACAATGAGCAGTTCTTC	CASSHRGTGYNEQFF
TRBV6-5	NA	TRBJ2-7	TRBD2	TGTGCCAGCAGTTATAGCCTAGCGGGTAGAGGGGAGCAGTACTTC	CASSYSLAGRGEQYF
TRBV12-3/TRBV12-4	NA	TRBJ1-2	NA	TGTGCCAGCAGTTTTGAGGGAAATGGCTACACCTTC	CASSFEGNGYTF
TRBV5-1	few	TRBJ2-2	NA	TGCGCCAGCAGCATAGACAACCCGAACACCGGGGAGCTGTTTTTT	CASSIDNPNTGELFF
TRBV6-5	NA	TRBJ2-7	NA	TGTGCCAGCCCCGGACAGTCCTACGAGCAGTACTTC	CASPGQSYEQYF
TRBV11-2	NA	TRBJ2-7	NA	TGTGCCAGCAGCCCCGACACCTACGAGCAGTACTTC	CASSPDTYEQYF
TRBV19	NA	TRBJ2-1	NA	TGTGCCAGTAGTACCCCCTCGGGAGTTTACAATGAGCAGTTCTTC	CASSTPSGVYNEQFF